This TCR beta chain was recorded in a study of OX40 agonist ivuxolimab in advanced cancers. Generated by immunoSEQ multiplex PCR, the TCRdb table keeps only in-frame clones and is missing some. Here the sample spans 65,000 to 95,000 clones, about 85% being singletons. This receptor was obtained from an adult with an advanced solid tumor such as melanoma, head and neck, liver or kidney cancer. Sequenced material: CD4+ or CD8+ T cells sorted from blood, taken in a trial of the OX40 agonist ivuxolimab.

The CDR3 region has the DNA TGTGCCTGGGCCTTAGGGCCGGATGGCTACACCTTC. Its translation: CAWALGPDGYTF. V usage is TRBV30 and J usage is TRBJ1-2; D is ambiguous. CDR3 length equals 12 residues. CDR1 and CDR2 (germline): GTSNPN, SVGIG (reference sequence). V was trimmed by 5 bases and J by 6 bases, leaving 13 bases between them.